A single sample gave rise to the 5 T cell receptor beta chains below, sequenced in a study of CD8+ T cells in alopecia areata. Treatment given: oral pan-JAK inhibitor, 5-10 mg twice daily. Extracted from the samples, RNA was reverse transcribed into cDNA to serve as the sequencing template. Method: immunoSEQ multiplex PCR; TCRdb's copy keeps in-frame clones and lacks some. The sample consists of 100,000 to 150,000 clones, approximately 60% of them appearing once. The sequencing here drew on CD4+ T cells sorted from blood, taken at week 4, from a patient treated with tofacitinib. These receptors were collected from a human donor with alopecia areata.

The chain links TRBV4-1 to TRBJ2-7; TRBD2 is a possible D gene (6 bases). Between the trimmed V and J ends, which lost 0 bases and 5 bases, there was a span of 14 bases. Per the germline V gene, CDR1 is MGHRA and CDR2 is YSYEKL. CDR3 size: 15 residues. For the CDR3, the DNA is TGCGCCAGCAGCCAAGAAGCGGGTGCGGCCCACGAGCAGTACTTC. This codes for CASSQEAGAAHEQYF.

The gene calls are TRBV7-9 and TRBJ1-1, with D hard to call. This CDR3 region has 12 residues. Trimming cost V 1 base and J 11 bases, with 11 bases left between them. Germline CDR1 and CDR2: SEHNR and FQNEAQ (reference sequence). The DNA of the CDR3 is TGTGCCAGCAGCTTAGAGGACCGAGGGGCTTTCTTT. Amino acid sequence: CASSLEDRGAFF.

V and J are TRBV29-1 and TRBJ2-1; 7 positions agree with TRBD2. The CDR3 spans 13 residues. Germline CDR1 SQVTM, CDR2 ANQGSEA. J was trimmed by 5 bases and V by 4 bases; bases with no gene match: 5. The CDR3 coding sequence is TGCAGCGTTGGAGCGGGGAGCGACAATGAGCAGTTCTTC. It encodes CSVGAGSDNEQFF.

This clone has at least ten counts. This rearrangement joins TRBV2 to TRBJ2-5; TRBD1 agrees at 8 bases. In germline, CDR1 is SNHLY, CDR2 FYNNEI. V dropped 3 bases and J dropped 4; count of bases not matched to a gene: 7. CDR3 length equals 15 residues. The CDR3 nucleotides are TGTGCCAGCAGTGATATTTTGACAGGGGTAGAGACCCAGTACTTC. Translation gives CASSDILTGVETQYF.

The chain carries TRBV7-9 and TRBJ1-1, with D maybe TRBD1 (5 bases). CDR3 size: 11 residues. Deletions cut 1 base from V and 11 bases from J, with 8 bases between. Germline-derived CDR1 and CDR2 are SEHNR and FQNEAQ (reference sequence). The CDR3 sequence: CASSLGGTAFF. As DNA, the CDR3 is TGTGCCAGCAGCTTAGGGGGGACTGCTTTCTTT. Full variable domain (remainder filled in from reference TRBV7-9 and TRBJ1-1): DTGVSQNPRHKITKRGQNVTFRCDPISEHNRLYWYRQTLGQGPEFLTYFQNEAQLEKSRLLSDRFSAERPKGSFSTLEIQRTEQGDSAMYLCASSLGGTAFFGQGTRLTVV.